These T cell receptor beta chains were read from a single sample in a study of blood T cell repertoires in COVID-19. Only in-frame clones appear in the TCRdb table, and some are missing; sequencing was by immunoSEQ multiplex PCR. The table records 200,000 to 250,000 clones, around 80% of them present only once. Sequenced: peripheral blood. The receptors originated from a woman aged 60-70 years who had recovered from COVID-19. CDR3s include the opening cysteine and the closing phenylalanine or tryptophan. A D gene is named only where the DNA matches it firmly. Rows may omit the clone size; those that give it use once, few, many or a size class.

CDR3 DNA	CDR3 protein	V gene	D gene	J gene	clone size
TGTGCTAGCAGCTTAGAGGGTGGACAGGTCGCCGGGGAGCTGTTTTTT	CASSLEGGQVAGELFF	TRBV7-7	TRBD1	TRBJ2-2	few
TGTGCCAGCAGCACAGGGCGGGGGGTTTCGTTCAATGAGCAGTTCTTC	CASSTGRGVSFNEQFF	TRBV9	TRBD2	TRBJ2-1	-
TGTGCCAGCAGTTTTAGCCCTAGCAATCAGCCCCAGCATTTT	CASSFSPSNQPQHF	TRBV27	-	TRBJ1-5	-
TGTGCCAGCAGTGAAGAGGGAGCGGCCTCCTACGAGCAGTACTTC	CASSEEGAASYEQYF	TRBV6-1	-	TRBJ2-7	-
TGTGCCATCAGTGTAAACGGAGGGTCTAATCAGCCCCAGCATTTT	CAISVNGGSNQPQHF	TRBV10-3	-	TRBJ1-5	many
TGTGCCAGCAGGACTAGCGGGGGGCCCCGTTGGTACCAAGAGACCCAGTACTTC	CASRTSGGPRWYQETQYF	TRBV27	TRBD2	TRBJ2-5	-
TGTGCCAGCAGTGTTCATGCTGAAGCTTTCTTT	CASSVHAEAFF	TRBV25-1	-	TRBJ1-1	-
TGTGCCAGCATTTGGACAGGTGGAAACACCATATATTTT	CASIWTGGNTIYF	TRBV12-3/TRBV12-4	TRBD1	TRBJ1-3	-
TGTGCCAGCAGCCAAGGCCGGACTAGCGGGAAAGAGACCCAGTACTTC	CASSQGRTSGKETQYF	TRBV3-1/TRBV3-2	TRBD2	TRBJ2-5	-
TGTGCCAGCTCACCACCCTATACCGACATAAATAATTCACCCCTCCACTTT	CASSPPYTDINNSPLHF	TRBV18	-	TRBJ1-6	-
TGTGCCAGCAGCGTAGGAGGGGTGGAGGGGCCCTATGGCTACACCTTC	CASSVGGVEGPYGYTF	TRBV9	-	TRBJ1-2	-
TGTGCCAGCCAGCAAGACCGGCAGGGGAACTACGAGCAGTACTTC	CASQQDRQGNYEQYF	TRBV3-1/TRBV3-2	-	TRBJ2-7	-
TGTGCCAGCAGCTCGTACAGGGGTCTGGGGGAGACCCAGTACTTC	CASSSYRGLGETQYF	TRBV7-2	TRBD1	TRBJ2-5	-
TGTGCCAGCAGCTTAGCCGCTAGAGGAAACACCATATATTTT	CASSLAARGNTIYF	TRBV7-8	-	TRBJ1-3	-
TGTGCCAGCAGTGGTCTAGATACGCAGTATTTT	CASSGLDTQYF	TRBV2	-	TRBJ2-3	once
TGTGCCAGCTCACCATCCATAGGGGGAAACACCGGGGAGCTGTTTTTT	CASSPSIGGNTGELFF	TRBV18	-	TRBJ2-2	-
TGCAGTGCTAGTCCGGGACTAGCGGGGGGTGAGCAGTACTTC	CSASPGLAGGEQYF	TRBV20-1	TRBD2	TRBJ2-7	-
TGTGCCAGCAGCCGAGGGGCGGGGGGTAACGAGCAGTACTTC	CASSRGAGGNEQYF	TRBV3-1/TRBV3-2	TRBD2	TRBJ2-7	-
TGTGCCAGCAGTGCACAGGGGACCACAGATACGCAGTATTTT	CASSAQGTTDTQYF	TRBV9	TRBD1	TRBJ2-3	-
TGTGCCAGCAGCTTCCGGGACAGGGGCTACACCGGGGAGCTGTTTTTT	CASSFRDRGYTGELFF	TRBV7-2	TRBD1	TRBJ2-2	-
TGTGCCAGCAGCGTAGCTCCTTGGACTAGCGGGGTTACCGTCCCAGATACGCAGTATTTT	CASSVAPWTSGVTVPDTQYF	TRBV9	TRBD2	TRBJ2-3	-
TGCGCCAGCAGCCTGGACAGGGGCAACTATGGCTACACCTTC	CASSLDRGNYGYTF	TRBV5-1	TRBD1	TRBJ1-2	-
TGTGCCAGCAGCGCCCATACAGGGGCCGGGGAGCTGTTTTTT	CASSAHTGAGELFF	TRBV9	TRBD1	TRBJ2-2	few
TGTGCCAGCAGCTCGGGACCGAGGGGGTACGACTATGGCTACACCTTC	CASSSGPRGYDYGYTF	TRBV5-5	-	TRBJ1-2	-
TGTGCCAGCAGCCCAGACAGGAGCTATGGCTACACCTTC	CASSPDRSYGYTF	TRBV6-2/TRBV6-3	-	TRBJ1-2	few
TGTGCCAGCAGCTCCGACGGAGGGACCGATGGAAGCACAGATACGCAGTATTTT	CASSSDGGTDGSTDTQYF	TRBV7-2	-	TRBJ2-3	-
TGTGCCAGTTACAAACCTCCCTACGAGCAGTACTTC	CASYKPPYEQYF	TRBV27	-	TRBJ2-7	-
TGTGCCAGCAGGGTCAGGGAATCTAACTATGGCTACACCTTC	CASRVRESNYGYTF	TRBV2	-	TRBJ1-2	-
TGTGCCAGCTCACTCGGGACAAACAATGAGCAGTTCTTC	CASSLGTNNEQFF	TRBV18	-	TRBJ2-1	-
TGCGCCAGCAGCCCGTTACTAGCTAGCTCCTACAATGAGCAGTTCTTC	CASSPLLASSYNEQFF	TRBV5-1	-	TRBJ2-1	-
TGTGCCAGCAGCCCCCGGGGGGTCATGAACACTGAAGCTTTCTTT	CASSPRGVMNTEAFF	TRBV7-8	-	TRBJ1-1	-
TGCGCCAGCAGCTTGGATTTAGCGGGGGGGCCGTTAAAAGAGACCCAGTACTTC	CASSLDLAGGPLKETQYF	TRBV5-1	TRBD2	TRBJ2-5	-
TGTGCCAGCAGCTCCTACACCGGGGAGCTGTTTTTT	CASSSYTGELFF	TRBV7-8	-	TRBJ2-2	-
TGTGCCAGCAGTGGACTAGCGGGGGAGACCCAGTACTTC	CASSGLAGETQYF	TRBV6-2/TRBV6-3	TRBD2	TRBJ2-5	-
TGTGCCATCACCGGCTACGAGCAGTACTTC	CAITGYEQYF	TRBV19	-	TRBJ2-7	-
TGTGCCAGCAGCTTAACGCGGAGGGGCGGCTACACCTTC	CASSLTRRGGYTF	TRBV7-3	-	TRBJ1-2	-
TGTGCCAGCAACCAGGGAGGGATCACTGAAGCTTTCTTT	CASNQGGITEAFF	TRBV3-1/TRBV3-2	-	TRBJ1-1	-
TGTGCCTGGAGTGCGGGATTTCTAGAGGAAGCCCAGTACTTC	CAWSAGFLEEAQYF	TRBV30	-	TRBJ2-5	-
TGCGCCAGCAGCTGGAAGGGGACTAGCGGGACTATTAGCACAGATACGCAGTATTTT	CASSWKGTSGTISTDTQYF	TRBV5-1	TRBD2	TRBJ2-3	few
TGTGCCATCAGTGGAACTAATGACAGGGGAGGAGGCTATGGCTACACCTTC	CAISGTNDRGGGYGYTF	TRBV10-3	TRBD1	TRBJ1-2	-
TGTGCCAGCAGCCAATCAGGGTTATCTTTCTTT	CASSQSGLSFF	TRBV6-2/TRBV6-3	-	TRBJ1-1	-
TGTGCCAGCAGCTTGGGTCAGGGGCCGCAGTATTTT	CASSLGQGPQYF	TRBV3-1/TRBV3-2	-	TRBJ2-3	-
TGTGCCAGCAGCTCTTGGAGGGGGCATAACGAGCAGTACTTC	CASSSWRGHNEQYF	TRBV7-9	-	TRBJ2-7	-
TGTGCCAGCAGCTTGGTTTTAACAGGAGGGGCTAATGAAAAACTGTTTTTT	CASSLVLTGGANEKLFF	TRBV5-5	-	TRBJ1-4	once
TGTGCCAGCAGCCGCCGCCGGGGGGGGGCTAATGAAAAACTGTTTTTT	CASSRRRGGANEKLFF	TRBV5-5	-	TRBJ1-4	-